Below are 24 T cell receptor beta chains sequenced from a single sample in a study of blood T cell repertoires in COVID-19. Assay used: immunoSEQ multiplex PCR; TCRdb lists only in-frame clones, some missing. The profile covers fewer than 85,000 clones, with around 82% appearing a single time and over 15% taken by the ten largest. The sample comprised peripheral blood. These receptors all come from a woman aged 55-70 years with acute or convalescent COVID-19.

This chain links TRBV5-1 with TRBJ1-4, with 9 bases that match TRBD1. This CDR3 has 17 residues. Germline lookup yields CDR1 SGHRS and CDR2 YFSETQ. V shed 4 bases, J shed 7 bases, and the junction held 14 bases outside the gene matches. CDR3 nucleotide sequence: TGCGCCAGCAGCCCGAGCTTGACAGGGGGTAAAGGTGAAAAACTGTTTTTT. Protein: CASSPSLTGGKGEKLFF.

The genes are TRBV5-1 and TRBJ1-1; D is perhaps TRBD1 (6 bases). Germline V gene lookup returns CDR1 SGHRS and CDR2 YFSETQ. The V gene lost 0 bases and the J gene lost 6 bases, with 12 bases spanning the gap. The CDR3 is 14 amino acids. As DNA, the CDR3 is TGCGCCAGCAGCTTGGTTCGGGGGGCTGCTGAAGCTTTCTTT. Translated, it gives CASSLVRGAAEAFF.

The chain couples TRBV19 to TRBJ1-5; D remains unclear. Per germline, CDR1 LNHDA and CDR2 SQIVND (reference sequence). Trimming stripped 3 bases from V and 6 bases from J, with 9 bases between. The CDR3 sequence is 13 residues long. The chain's CDR3 is CASSIGPFQPQHF. The DNA of the CDR3 is TGTGCCAGTAGTATTGGCCCCTTTCAGCCCCAGCATTTT.

The rearrangement uses TRBV27 and TRBJ1-2; 7 bases agree with TRBD1. CDR1 and CDR2 (germline): MNHEY, SMNVEV (reference sequence). Trimming at V came to 6 bases and at J to 7 bases, leaving 2 bases not matched to a gene. The CDR3 has 11 residues. CDR3 nucleotides: TGTGCCAGCAGGAGGGGGCTTGGCTACACCTTC. This encodes CASRRGLGYTF.

This sequence joins TRBV5-5 and TRBJ1-5; D might be TRBD1 (6 bases). CDR1 is SGHKS and CDR2 is YYEKEE in the germline V gene (reference sequence). CDR3 length equals 15 residues. Trimming removed 4 bases from V and 8 bases from J, with 19 bases in between. As DNA, the CDR3 is TGTGCCAGCAGCCCGACCACAGGGCTCCTAAAGCCCCAGCATTTT. It translates to CASSPTTGLLKPQHF.

The chain carries TRBV6-1 and TRBJ1-2; D call uncertain. The V gene's germline CDR1 is MNHNS and CDR2 SASEGT. V was shortened by 0 bases and J by 4 bases, with 12 bases between the two germline ends. This CDR3 spans 15 amino acids. As DNA, the CDR3 is TGTGCCAGCAGTGAAGCGAGACAAAAAGTCTATGGCTACACCTTC. This encodes CASSEARQKVYGYTF.

This sequence joins TRBV19 and TRBJ1-2, with D uncertain. In germline, CDR1 is LNHDA, CDR2 SQIVND (reference sequence). The CDR3 totals 16 residues. Trimming cost V 7 bases and J 0 bases, with 18 bases left between them. The CDR3 nucleotides are TGTGCCAGTACAAGGGCGGGTACGGGATCTAACTATGGCTACACCTTC. Translated: CASTRAGTGSNYGYTF.

The V call is TRBV19, the J call TRBJ2-1; no clear D. Trimming cost V 1 base and J 5 bases, with 6 bases left between them. The V gene's germline CDR1 is LNHDA and CDR2 SQIVND (reference sequence). The CDR3 consists of 13 residues. The CDR3 protein is CASSIVRNNEQFF. DNA of the CDR3: TGTGCCAGTAGTATAGTCAGGAACAATGAGCAGTTCTTC.

The chain carries TRBV21-1 and TRBJ2-3; TRBD2 reflects the table's D call only, with no check against the DNA. TRBV21-1 corresponds to a pseudogene. The CDR3 totals 18 residues. The chain's CDR3 is CASSDSGTSGKSTDTQYF. DNA for the CDR3: TGTGCCAGCAGCGACTCCGGGACTAGCGGAAAGAGCACAGATACGCAGTATTTT.

The V gene is TRBV10-3, the J gene TRBJ1-2, with D tentatively TRBD1 (6 bases). This CDR3 region has 16 residues. V dropped 2 bases and J dropped 8 bases, with 21 bases sitting between them. In germline, CDR1 is ENHRY, CDR2 SYGVKD. This CDR3 reads CAISETQDRAFGGYTF. DNA for the CDR3: TGTGCCATCAGTGAGACACAGGACAGAGCCTTTGGAGGCTACACCTTC.

The gene calls are TRBV11-2 and TRBJ1-2; tentative D call: TRBD1 (5 bases). Trimming took 5 bases from V and 0 from J, leaving 19 bases between them. The germline V gene encodes CDR1 SGHAT and CDR2 FQNNGV. The CDR3 sequence is 17 residues long. For the CDR3, the DNA is TGTGCCAGCAGCCCGGCGGGGTGGGACGTTGCTAACTATGGCTACACCTTC. It specifies CASSPAGWDVANYGYTF. The full variable domain, its missing parts supplied by reference TRBV11-2 and TRBJ1-2, is EAGVAQSPRYKIIEKRQSVAFWCNPISGHATLYWYQQILGQGPKLLIQFQNNGVVDDSQLPKDRFSAERLKGVDSTLKIQPAKLEDSAVYLCASSPAGWDVANYGYTFGSGTRLTVV.

This clone was seen only a few times. The V gene is TRBV3-1 (or the pseudogene TRBV3-2), the J gene TRBJ2-4; 7 nucleotides agree with TRBD1. Germline CDR1 LGHDT, CDR2 YNNKEL (reference sequence). Losses at the gene ends were 5 bases for V and 3 bases for J; bases not matched to a gene: 4. The CDR3 runs 14 residues. The CDR3 nucleotides are TGTGCCAGCAGCTGGGGACAGAACAAAAACATTCAGTACTTC. Its protein product is CASSWGQNKNIQYF.

The chain has TRBV4-1 and TRBJ2-7; 7 bases map to TRBD1. Trimming removed 1 base from V and 3 bases from J; junction bases left unmatched: 6. In germline, CDR1 is MGHRA, CDR2 YSYEKL. This CDR3 contains 15 residues. For the CDR3, the DNA is TGCGCCAGCAGCCAAGGGGCGACAGGGAACTACGAGCAGTACTTC. Encoded protein: CASSQGATGNYEQYF.

The V and J genes are TRBV18 and TRBJ1-4, with 8 bases lining up with TRBD1. The CDR3 sequence is 15 residues long. J lost 4 bases, V lost 4 bases, and 5 bases had no gene match. Germline assignment: CDR1 KGHSH and CDR2 LQKENI. The CDR3 region has the DNA TGTGCCAGCTCACTCCAGGGGGCTGGTAATGAAAAACTGTTTTTT. It is translated as CASSLQGAGNEKLFF.

This clone was observed a few times. The rearrangement uses TRBV30 and TRBJ2-1; the match to TRBD2 covers 8 bases. The germline CDR1 and CDR2 sequences are GTSNPN and SVGIG (reference sequence). The CDR3 covers 15 residues. V trimming: 0 bases; J trimming: 2 bases; junction bases outside the gene matches: 3. CDR3 nucleotide sequence: TGTGCCTGGAGTGTGGCTAGCGGGCCCTACAATGAGCAGTTCTTC. Protein: CAWSVASGPYNEQFF.

The genes are TRBV10-3 and TRBJ1-1; 9 nucleotides agree with TRBD1. Trimming at V came to 6 bases and at J to 2 bases, leaving 1 base not matched to a gene. Germline loops: CDR1 ENHRY, CDR2 SYGVKD. CDR3 length: 13 residues. In DNA form, the CDR3 reads TGTGCCATCAGGGGACAGGGTAACACTGAAGCTTTCTTT. It encodes CAIRGQGNTEAFF.

This chain uses TRBV3-1 (or the pseudogene TRBV3-2) with TRBJ2-6; 7 bases map to TRBD1. J lost 2 bases, V lost 4 bases, and 2 bases had no gene match. The CDR3 has 15 residues. CDR1 is LGHDT and CDR2 is YNNKEL in the germline V gene (reference sequence). The CDR3 loop is CASSPQGTGANVLTF. The CDR3 DNA sequence: TGTGCCAGCAGCCCACAGGGGACTGGGGCCAACGTCCTGACTTTC.

The V gene is TRBV11-2, the J gene TRBJ1-2; the match to TRBD1 covers 7 bases. CDR3 size: 16 residues. The V and J ends lost 4 bases and 2 bases, in that order; junction bases with no gene match: 10. Germline V gene sequence: CDR1 SGHAT, CDR2 FQNNGV. CDR3 coding DNA: TGTGCCAGCAGCTCGTCCACCGGGACAGTGAACTATGGCTACACCTTC. It is translated as CASSSSTGTVNYGYTF.

The chain is built from TRBV5-6 and TRBJ2-7; D is perhaps TRBD2 (6 bases). The CDR3 consists of 15 residues. CDR1 SGHDT and CDR2 YYEEEE come from the germline V gene. The germline V and J ends were trimmed by 1 base and 4 bases, with 15 bases remaining between them. The CDR3 protein is CASSLFGGPAYEQYF. The CDR3 DNA sequence: TGTGCCAGCAGCTTGTTCGGAGGGCCGGCTTACGAGCAGTACTTC.

The rearrangement joins TRBV11-3 to TRBJ2-1; TRBD2 matches at 13 bases. This CDR3 has 16 amino acids. Germline CDR1 SGHNT, CDR2 YENEEA. Unmatched junction bases numbered 2, after V lost 1 base and J lost 5 bases. In DNA form, the CDR3 reads TGTGCCAGCAGCTTAGCACTAGCGGGAGGGGACAATGAGCAGTTCTTC. As protein: CASSLALAGGDNEQFF.

This clone was seen once. The rearrangement joins TRBV30 to TRBJ1-2, with 8 nucleotides matching TRBD1. Germline CDR1 and CDR2: GTSNPN and SVGIG (reference sequence). There are 15 residues in the CDR3. Trimming cost V 3 bases and J 0 bases; bases outside gene matches: 6. Here the CDR3 reads CAWRIGTGANYGYTF. The CDR3 DNA follows: TGTGCCTGGAGGATCGGGACAGGAGCTAACTATGGCTACACCTTC.

This clone was detected a few times. The rearrangement joins TRBV11-3 to TRBJ1-6, with D hard to call. Germline-derived CDR1 and CDR2 are SGHNT and YENEEA. Deletions cut 3 bases from V and 8 bases from J, with 8 bases between. CDR3 length equals 13 residues. CDR3 coding DNA: TGTGCCAGCAGCTTCGGTACGGATTCACCCCTCCACTTT. Its protein product is CASSFGTDSPLHF. The whole variable domain, remainder taken from reference TRBV11-3 and TRBJ1-6, is EAGVVQSPRYKIIEKKQPVAFWCNPISGHNTLYWYLQNLGQGPELLIRYENEEAVDDSQLPKDRFSAERLKGVDSTLKIQPAELGDSAVYLCASSFGTDSPLHFGNGTRLTVT.

The rearrangement joins TRBV6-5 to TRBJ2-7; TRBD1 matches 9 bases. V gave up 9 bases and J gave up 1 base; unmatched junction bases: 10. The CDR3 totals 15 residues. Germline values: CDR1 MNHEY, CDR2 SVGAGI. The CDR3 bases are TGTGCCAGTCGATACGGGACAGGGATTTCCTACGAGCAGTACTTC. It codes for CASRYGTGISYEQYF.

The genes are TRBV23-1 and TRBJ2-1; D perhaps matches TRBD1 (6 bases). TRBV23-1 is recorded as an ORF, its role being uncertain. The CDR3 extends over 15 amino acids. Trimming cost V 6 bases and J 16 bases, with 28 bases left between them. The CDR3 loop is CASRPTHRDKRKDFF. In DNA, the CDR3 is TGCGCCAGCAGACCCACACACAGGGATAAGCGAAAAGATTTCTTC.